What follows is one TCR beta chain and its context. Germline V CDR1 and CDR2: SGHRS, YFSETQ. V lost 1 base to trimming and J lost 0 bases, with 7 bases between them. The CDR3 length is 14 residues. This sample stems from a study of blood T cell repertoires in COVID-19. The overall study: COVID-19 samples from acute and convalescent phases originated in the United States, Italy and Spain. Sources were T cells, B-cell-depleted T cells, or PBMCs; the material itself was cDNA or gDNA.

Source study methods: Using reference gene primer amplification, nucleated cell counts were estimated. Sequencing used immunoSEQ multiplex PCR; TCRdb keeps in-frame clones, though not all of them. The V and J calls and the clone size are those of that table, but D and trimming were determined from the DNA. The sample contains hundreds of thousands of clones, around nine tenths of which appear only once. Source material: peripheral blood. V gene TRBV5-1 combines with J gene TRBJ1-2; D is ambiguous. This TCR was recovered from a man aged 55 to 70 with acute or convalescent COVID-19. CDR3 residues: CASSLKASNYGYTF. The CDR3 DNA reads TGCGCCAGCAGCTTGAAAGCCTCTAACTATGGCTACACCTTC.